This T cell receptor (beta chain) comes out of a study of blood T cell repertoires in COVID-19 (dated by TCRdb to 2020 to 2021). With regard to the full study: Samples from collaborators originated in the United States, Italy and Spain and spanned both the acute and convalescent phases of COVID-19. A freely available public database, intended as a resource for researchers studying the immune response to SARS-CoV-2, is where the repertoires were released. Subjects who had been exposed to COVID-19, were actively infected with it, or had recovered from it provided the deeply sampled blood TCRbeta repertoires that made up the dataset. Samples were obtained from the ongoing ImmuneRACE study (first 160 participants) and from approximately 1,200 subjects provided by 6 global collaborators. The prospective study material was composed of cDNA or gDNA derived from T cells, B-cell-depleted T cells, or PBMCs. Where available, HLA class I and class II types were obtained from metadata supplied by the sample provider rather than from assay-based typing. Sample metadata almost always included a de-identified subject ID, COVID-19 status, age in years and sex. On the study overall, not on this receptor specifically: The quantity of clinical and demographic metadata differed by source and by participant and was supplied without curation.

TCRbeta CDR3 regions were amplified from genomic DNA using the immunoSEQ Assay, a bias-controlled multiplex PCR. In the authors' own workflow: Within the assay, amplification of reference gene primers was used to estimate how many nucleated cells each sample contained. To quantify the absolute abundance of each unique TCRbeta CDR3 rearrangement, sequence reads were collapsed and filtered. Productive Simpson clonality was computed per sample as the square root of Simpson's diversity index over productive rearrangements. The source is immuneACCESS, and TCRdb retained only in-frame sequences with V and J called. Part of the clones is not carried over; for the studies checked, unresolved V genes explain less than half of this, and the remainder is unexplained. That table is the source of V, J and clone size, and D and trimming were worked out from the DNA. Across this sample there are around 63,000 clones, with 85% to 90% seen only once. Over 0.95% of the sample is taken by the ten largest.

Whole blood was collected in K2EDTA tubes by collaborating institutions according to the institutions' own protocols. For TCRbeta analysis, collaborator samples were shipped as frozen whole blood, as isolated PBMCs, or as DNA extracted from either sample type. The germline V gene (reference sequence) sets CDR1 to SGHNT and CDR2 to YYREEE. The CDR3, cysteine through phenylalanine, is 14 amino acids long. The kept DNA is CDR3 alone, 42 bases in frame from the first base. Cut back by 6 bases and 1 base, the V and J ends lie 12 bases apart. As to this clone: Its antigen target is currently unknown. No base-level quality is on record; no much larger clone is a single base apart.

Sequencing used peripheral blood. The V and J segments used are TRBV5-4 and TRBJ2-3; matching of 6 bases hints at TRBD2 as the D gene. The clonotype originates from a woman aged 60 to 75 with acute or convalescent COVID-19. The DNA sequence is as follows: TGTGCCAGCACCGATCAGCGGGGCACAGATACGCAGTATTTT. This codes for CASTDQRGTDTQYF.